A single sample is the source of the 4 T cell receptor delta chains below, sequenced in a study of gamma-delta T cells after stem cell transplantation. TCRdb repeated clone calling on the RT-PCR reads with CATT. The repertoire holds roughly 5,400 delta-chain clones, with just over 9.5% as singletons. The source material was gamma-delta T cells. These receptors all stem from a human donor. It is not recorded whose cells these are; they may come from a transplant donor.

By share of the sample, this clone is medium-sized. This specimen includes other DNA sequences encoding the same CDR3. The CDR3 loop reads CACDTTGGPSSWDTRQMFF. CDR3 sequence (DNA): TGTGCCTGTGACACCACTGGGGGACCGAGCTCCTGGGACACCCGACAGATGTTTTTC. The rearrangement joins TRDV2 to TRDJ3, with 9 bases aligning to TRDD3. The CDR3 is 19 amino acids. The germline CDR1 and CDR2 sequences are GEAIGNYY and EKD. J lost 0 bases, V lost 0 bases, and 5 bases had no gene match.

Relative to its sample, this clone is medium-sized. This sequence joins TRDV2 and TRDJ1; TRDD3 matches at 10 bases. With V trimmed by 0 bases and J by 3 bases, 6 bases remained unmatched. Looked up from germline, CDR1 is GEAIGNYY and CDR2 is EKD. The CDR3 loop spans 16 amino acids. CDR3 loop: CACDTVVGDTPDKLIF. For the CDR3, the DNA is TGTGCCTGTGACACCGTAGTGGGGGATACTCCCGATAAACTCATCTTT.

This clone counts as medium-sized (0.01 to 0.1%). This chain links TRDV2 with TRDJ1; TRDD3 matches at 13 bases. CDR3 size: 17 residues. Germline V gene lookup returns CDR1 GEAIGNYY and CDR2 EKD. V trimming: 3 bases; J trimming: 1 base; junction bases outside the gene matches: 7. The CDR3 nucleotides are TGTGCCTGTGACTTCTTACTGGGGGATACGCGCACCGATAAACTCATCTTT. Protein sequence: CACDFLLGDTRTDKLIF.

To note about this clone: It is likely a read error: a sequence one base away is far more abundant. CDR3: CACDTPNSGGYRSSWDTRQMFF. As DNA, the CDR3 is TGTGCCTGTGACACTCCCAACTCTGGGGGATACCGAAGCTCCTGGGACACCCGACAGATGTTTTTC. This sequence joins TRDV2 and TRDJ3; 11 nucleotides line up with TRDD3. The germline V gene has CDR1 GEAIGNYY and CDR2 EKD. The CDR3 runs to 22 residues. Trimming took 1 base from V and 0 from J; bases not matched to a gene: 13.